This is a list of T cell receptor beta chains from one sample in a study of T cell repertoires in cytomegalovirus infection. A single record per CDR3 protein comes from TCRdb applying MiXCR to the reads. The sample records about 300,000 distinct CDR3 sequences, 9.6% being singletons. Sample: PBMCs. The origin of the receptors is a human donor in good health (CMV status not recorded). Some clones in this sample may be carry-over from other donors' samples. CDR3s include the opening cysteine and the closing phenylalanine or tryptophan. The D gene is left open where the match is weak. Size is omitted from some rows. Given values are once, few, many or a class for expanded clones.

TRBV9	-	many	TRBJ2-3	TGTGCCAGCAGCTCCCGACTAGGAGGAGGCGAAGATACGCAGTATTTT	CASSSRLGGGEDTQYF
TRBV20-1	TRBD2	few	TRBJ2-1	TGCAGTGCTAGTCCGGTAGCGGGGGGCCCCTGGGTTGAGCAGTTCTTC	CSASPVAGGPWVEQFF
TRBV6-6	TRBD1	few	TRBJ1-2	TGTGCCAGCAGTTACCAAAACGACAGGGACGATGGCTACACCTTC	CASSYQNDRDDGYTF
TRBV27	-	many	TRBJ2-2	TGTGCCAGCAGTTTTAGGGGGGTCAACACCGGGGAGCTGTTTTTT	CASSFRGVNTGELFF
TRBV7-2	-	many	TRBJ1-1	TGTGCCAGCAGCTTATATCAGGGATCTGAAGCTTTCTTT	CASSLYQGSEAFF
TRBV24-1	TRBD2	many	TRBJ2-3	TGTGCCACCACCTACGGTAGCGGGGCTAGCACAGATACGCAGTATTTT	CATTYGSGASTDTQYF
TRBV25-1	-	many	TRBJ2-1	TGTGCCAGCAGTGGTATCTACAGGACCCAACGCGATGAGCAGTTCTTC	CASSGIYRTQRDEQFF
TRBV28	-	many	TRBJ1-2	TGTGCCAGCAGTTTTGGAACCAGCTATGGCTACACCTTC	CASSFGTSYGYTF
TRBV7-8	-	many	TRBJ2-5	TGTGCCAGCAGCTTAGTCGGCGGTATGAGGGAGACCCAGTACTTC	CASSLVGGMRETQYF
TRBV28	-	many	TRBJ1-5	TGTGCCAGCAGTGTCCCCTATCAGCCCCAGCATTTT	CASSVPYQPQHF
TRBV11-3	-	many	TRBJ2-7	TGTGCCAGCAGCCCCGGACTATCAAGCTCCTACGAGCAGTACTTC	CASSPGLSSSYEQYF
TRBV7-2	-	many	TRBJ1-3	TGTGCCAGCAGCTTGGGCCTCTCTGGAAACACCATATATTTT	CASSLGLSGNTIYF
TRBV18	-	-	TRBJ1-5	TGTGCCAGCTCCGGGATTGAGGGTAGCAATCAGCCCCAGCATTTT	CASSGIEGSNQPQHF
TRBV28	TRBD1	-	TRBJ2-3	TGTGCCAGCAGGGAACAGGGGCAGGGGACAGATACGCAGTATTTT	CASREQGQGTDTQYF
TRBV7-2	-	many	TRBJ2-3	TGTGCCAGTTCCAGTTCAGATACGCAGTATTTT	CASSSSDTQYF
TRBV4-3	-	many	TRBJ2-2	TGCGCCAGCAGCCAACAGTGGGCGCGGACCGGGGAGCTGTTTTTT	CASSQQWARTGELFF
TRBV7-2	-	many	TRBJ1-5	TGTGCCAGCAGCCAGGAGAAAGGTAGCAATCAGCCCCAGCATTTT	CASSQEKGSNQPQHF
TRBV14	TRBD1	-	TRBJ1-1	TGTGCCAGCAGCCGCGCAGGGGGCACTGAAGCTTTCTTT	CASSRAGGTEAFF
TRBV20-1	TRBD2	many	TRBJ2-3	TGCAGTGCTAGGGGCGGGGGGGTGGATACGCAGTATTTT	CSARGGGVDTQYF
TRBV7-9	-	many	TRBJ2-1	TGTGCCAGCAGCTTAAGGGTGGGTTCCTACAATGAGCAGTTCTTC	CASSLRVGSYNEQFF
TRBV20-1	-	-	TRBJ1-2	TGCAGTGCTAGAGATCTCGTGGGGCACTATGGCTACACCTTC	CSARDLVGHYGYTF
TRBV7-6	-	many	TRBJ2-2	TGTGCCAGCAGCTTAGCCAGGGGAGGAGGGGAGCTGTTTTTT	CASSLARGGGELFF
TRBV10-3	TRBD2	many	TRBJ2-1	TGTGCCATCAGTGAGTCCGAAACTAGCGGGGGTCCTTCTGAGCAGTTCTTC	CAISESETSGGPSEQFF
TRBV7-9	-	many	TRBJ2-2	TGTGCCAGCAGACAGGACAGCAACACCGGGGAGCTGTTTTTT	CASRQDSNTGELFF
TRBV20-1	TRBD2	-	TRBJ2-3	TGCAGTGCCACCGGGACTAGCGCGGATACGCAGTATTTT	CSATGTSADTQYF
TRBV6-5	TRBD1	many	TRBJ2-5	TGTGCCAGCAGTCAGGACAGGGGCTTGGGGGAGACCCAGTACTTC	CASSQDRGLGETQYF
TRBV28	-	many	TRBJ1-2	TGTGCCAGCAGTTTTCTAAACAGGGTAGAAGCTAACTATGGCTACACCTTC	CASSFLNRVEANYGYTF
TRBV6-6	-	many	TRBJ1-1	TGTGCCAGCAGTTACAGGGGGGAGACTGAAGCTTTCTTT	CASSYRGETEAFF
TRBV20-1	-	many	TRBJ1-2	TGCAGTGCAGTGAATCCTAGCTCTGGTGGCTACACCTTC	CSAVNPSSGGYTF
TRBV28	TRBD1	many	TRBJ1-6	TGTGCCAGCAGCCAAGGACAGGGGAATTCACCCCTCCACTTT	CASSQGQGNSPLHF
TRBV20-1	TRBD1	-	TRBJ1-3	TGCAGTGCCCAGTCCGGGACAGGGGCTGGAAACACCATATATTTT	CSAQSGTGAGNTIYF
TRBV3-1	-	many	TRBJ1-5	TGTGCCAGCAGCCTAGACAGTTTTAATCAGCCCCAGCATTTT	CASSLDSFNQPQHF
TRBV5-1	TRBD1	few	TRBJ2-7	TGCGCCAGCAGCCGTGGACAGGGCGCCTACGAGCAGTACTTC	CASSRGQGAYEQYF
TRBV20-1	TRBD2	few	TRBJ2-5	TGCAGCGCAAGAAGGGTTAGCGGGGGGAGGGAGACCCAGTACTTC	CSARRVSGGRETQYF
TRBV29-1	TRBD1	many	TRBJ1-5	TGCAGCGTTGGATGGCAGGGGACAGGGAAAAATCAGCCCCAGCATTTT	CSVGWQGTGKNQPQHF
TRBV6-4	-	-	TRBJ2-1	TGTGCCAGCAGTGAACAGGAGAGCTCCTACAATGAGCAGTTCTTC	CASSEQESSYNEQFF
TRBV25-1	-	many	TRBJ1-6	TGTGCCAGCAGTAGCAGGGGCGGTGGAAATTCACCCCTCCACTTT	CASSSRGGGNSPLHF
TRBV3-1	TRBD1	-	TRBJ2-2	TGTGCCAGCAGCAAACCGGGACAGGGGTGGAACGGGGAGCTGTTTTTT	CASSKPGQGWNGELFF
TRBV9	TRBD1	many	TRBJ1-1	TGTGCCAGCAGCGTACCCGGGACAGCATATCAAGCTTTCTTT	CASSVPGTAYQAFF
TRBV29-1	-	many	TRBJ2-7	TGCAGCGTGGCCCTATTCACAGGGCGGCAGTACTTC	CSVALFTGRQYF
TRBV7-2	-	-	TRBJ2-1	TGTGCCAGATCCCGTGGCGGGGCCTCAAATGAGCAGTTCTTC	CARSRGGASNEQFF
TRBV7-9	-	many	TRBJ1-2	TGTGCCAGCAGCTTAGATGGTAGAGGCAGCAGCTACACCTTC	CASSLDGRGSSYTF